Sequencing of this TCR beta chain was carried out in a study of blood T cell repertoires in COVID-19 (dated by TCRdb to 2019 to 2021). About the full investigation: Samples from collaborators originated in the United States, Italy and Spain and spanned both the acute and convalescent phases of COVID-19. Where HLA class I and class II types were available, the types were taken from metadata supplied by the sample provider, not from assay-based typing. Samples came from the ongoing ImmuneRACE study (first 160 participants) plus 1,254 subjects from 6 global collaborators. Sample metadata almost always included a de-identified subject ID, COVID-19 status, age in years and sex. The repertoires were released in a freely available public database meant as a resource for research on the immune response to SARS-CoV-2. The material from the prospective study consisted of cDNA or gDNA derived from T cells, B-cell-depleted T cells, or PBMCs. The dataset comprised deeply sampled blood TCRbeta repertoires from subjects exposed to, actively infected with, or recovered from COVID-19. Summary of the overall study and its limitations: The quantity of clinical and demographic metadata differed by source and by participant and was supplied without curation.

A remark on this clone: Its antigen is not yet known. Per-nucleotide qualities are absent, and no much larger clonotype sits a single base away.

As encoded in the germline V gene (reference sequence), CDR1 is LNHDA while CDR2 is SQIVND. The CDR3 contains 12 residues, cysteine and phenylalanine counted. This entry keeps only the CDR3 DNA: 36 bases, framed from base 1. V is pared back by 6 bases and J by 7 bases, with 10 bases lying between the germline termini. The immunoSEQ Assay, a bias-controlled multiplex PCR, was used to amplify TCRbeta CDR3 regions from genomic DNA. Processing in the source paper ran as follows. The number of nucleated cells in each sample was estimated by amplification of reference gene primers within the assay. Sequence reads were collapsed and filtered to measure the absolute abundance of every unique TCRbeta CDR3 rearrangement. For each sample, productive Simpson clonality was calculated as the square root of Simpson's diversity index across productive rearrangements. Here the immuneACCESS table is served through TCRdb, limited to in-frame sequences with V and J called. Missing clones are a known gap in these copies; in checked studies unresolved V genes cover under half, and the rest lacks a known reason. V, J and clone size reflect that table, while D and trimming were determined from the DNA. The sample table shows fewer than 400,000 clones, and 80% to 90% are seen once. The leading ten clones occupy 3.5% to 4.5% of the sample.

In the prospective study, participants were about 18 to 89 years old, resided in 24 geographic areas of the United States, and were enrolled through a virtual design. In the prospective study, cohorts were assigned on the basis of participant-reported clinical history obtained from a screening survey and a study questionnaire. Recovered participants in ImmuneRACE Cohort 3 were defined by two consecutive negative NP/OP PCR tests, clearance by a healthcare professional, or resolution of symptoms. In the prospective study, whole blood, serum and a nasopharyngeal or oropharyngeal swab were collected from each participant by mobile phlebotomists. Prospective study participants could optionally give additional blood draws and questionnaires over a roughly 2-month period. Before DNA extraction, blood samples from the prospective study were shipped at room temperature or frozen.

The receptor was isolated from a man aged 30 to 45 who had recovered from COVID-19. The chain is encoded by TRBV19 joined to TRBJ1-5, with an unclear D gene assignment. The sequenced material came from PBMCs or T cells enriched from blood (not recorded which). The nucleotide sequence reads TGTGCCAGTAGCCCCCCCTTCCAGCCCCAGCATTTT. Translated, it reads CASSPPFQPQHF.